This T cell receptor beta chain was profiled in a study of T cells in Graves' hyperthyroidism and ophthalmopathy. Amplified TCR beta CDR3 regions derived from RNA transcripts. The HTBI primer set was used in a first-round RT-PCR of the TCR CDR3. MiXCR was run by TCRdb on the multiplex PCR reads, yielding one entry per CDR3 protein. Among roughly 580,000 distinct CDR3 sequences, about 45% were seen once, and the ten largest hold about 8.2%. Trimming removed 2 bases at V and 6 bases at J, with 12 bases between. Germline CDR1 KGHDR, CDR2 SFDVKD. The CDR3 sequence is 15 residues long. Many counts were recorded for this clonotype.

The clonotype originates from a woman between 18 and 29 years old with Graves' hyperthyroidism. The rearrangement uses TRBV24-1 and TRBJ1-4; TRBD1 is a possible D gene (6 bases). Sample: peripheral blood or thyroid tissue (not recorded which). The CDR3: CATSDSRGPDEKLFF. CDR3 bases: TGTGCCACCAGTGATTCACGGGGGCCTGATGAAAAACTGTTTTTT.